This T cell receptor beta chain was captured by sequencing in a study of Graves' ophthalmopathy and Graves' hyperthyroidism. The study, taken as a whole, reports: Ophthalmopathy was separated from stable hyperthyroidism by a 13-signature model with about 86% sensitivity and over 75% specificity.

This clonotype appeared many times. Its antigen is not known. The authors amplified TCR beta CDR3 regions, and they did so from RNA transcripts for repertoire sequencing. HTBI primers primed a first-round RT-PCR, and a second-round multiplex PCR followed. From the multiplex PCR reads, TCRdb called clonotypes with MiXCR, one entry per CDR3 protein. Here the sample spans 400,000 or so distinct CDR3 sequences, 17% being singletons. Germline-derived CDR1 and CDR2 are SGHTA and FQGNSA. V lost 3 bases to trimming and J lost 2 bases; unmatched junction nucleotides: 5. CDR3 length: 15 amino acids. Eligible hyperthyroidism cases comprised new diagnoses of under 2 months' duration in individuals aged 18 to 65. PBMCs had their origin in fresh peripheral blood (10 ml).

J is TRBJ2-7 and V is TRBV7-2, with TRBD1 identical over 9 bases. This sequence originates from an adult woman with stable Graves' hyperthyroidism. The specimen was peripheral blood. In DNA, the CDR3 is TGTGCCAGCAGCTTTCCGGGACAGGGTACCTACGAGCAGTACTTC. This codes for CASSFPGQGTYEQYF.